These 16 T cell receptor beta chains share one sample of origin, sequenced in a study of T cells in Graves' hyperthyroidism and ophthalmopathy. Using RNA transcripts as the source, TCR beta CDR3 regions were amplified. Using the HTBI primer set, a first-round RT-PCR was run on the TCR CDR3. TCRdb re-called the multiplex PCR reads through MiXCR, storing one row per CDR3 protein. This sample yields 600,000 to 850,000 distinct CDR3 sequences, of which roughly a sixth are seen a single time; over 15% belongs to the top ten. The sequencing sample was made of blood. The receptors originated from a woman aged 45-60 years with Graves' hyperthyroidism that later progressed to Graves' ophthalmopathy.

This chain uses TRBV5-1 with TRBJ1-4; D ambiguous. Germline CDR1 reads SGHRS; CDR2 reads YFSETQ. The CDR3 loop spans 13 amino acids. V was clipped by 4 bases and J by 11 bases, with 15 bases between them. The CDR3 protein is CASSPLTSDKLFF. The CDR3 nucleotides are TGCGCCAGCAGCCCCCTGACCTCCGACAAACTGTTTTTT.

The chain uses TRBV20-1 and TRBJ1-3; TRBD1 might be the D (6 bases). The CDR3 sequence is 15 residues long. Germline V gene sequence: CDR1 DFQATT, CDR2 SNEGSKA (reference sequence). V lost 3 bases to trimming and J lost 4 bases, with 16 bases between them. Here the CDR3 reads CSASRPGDMGNTIYF. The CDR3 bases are TGCAGTGCTAGCCGGCCAGGGGACATGGGAAACACCATATATTTT.

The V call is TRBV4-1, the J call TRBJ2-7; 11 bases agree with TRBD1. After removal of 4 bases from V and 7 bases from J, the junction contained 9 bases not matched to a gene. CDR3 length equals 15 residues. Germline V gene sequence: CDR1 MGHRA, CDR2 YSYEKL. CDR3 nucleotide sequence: TGCGCCAGCAGCCGAACAGGACAGGGGGCAGGTGAGCAGTACTTC. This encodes CASSRTGQGAGEQYF.

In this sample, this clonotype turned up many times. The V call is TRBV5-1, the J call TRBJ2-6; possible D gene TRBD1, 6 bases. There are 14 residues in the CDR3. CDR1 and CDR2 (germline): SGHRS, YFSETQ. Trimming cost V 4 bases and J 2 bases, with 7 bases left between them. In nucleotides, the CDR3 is TGCGCCAGCAGCCGGACAGCTGGGGCCAACGTCCTGACTTTC. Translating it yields CASSRTAGANVLTF.

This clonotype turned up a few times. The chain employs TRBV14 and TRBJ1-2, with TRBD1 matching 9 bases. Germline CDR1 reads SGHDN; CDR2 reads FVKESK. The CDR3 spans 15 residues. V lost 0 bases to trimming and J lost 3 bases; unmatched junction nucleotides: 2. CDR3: CASSQDGQGYYGYTF. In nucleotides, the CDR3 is TGTGCCAGCAGCCAAGATGGACAGGGGTACTATGGCTACACCTTC.

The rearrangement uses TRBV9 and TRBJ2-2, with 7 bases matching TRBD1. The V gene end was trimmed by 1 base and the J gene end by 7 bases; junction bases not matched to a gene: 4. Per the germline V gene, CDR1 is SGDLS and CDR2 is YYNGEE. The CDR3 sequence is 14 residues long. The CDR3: CASSVPTGDGELFF. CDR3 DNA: TGTGCCAGCAGCGTACCTACAGGGGACGGGGAGCTGTTTTTT.

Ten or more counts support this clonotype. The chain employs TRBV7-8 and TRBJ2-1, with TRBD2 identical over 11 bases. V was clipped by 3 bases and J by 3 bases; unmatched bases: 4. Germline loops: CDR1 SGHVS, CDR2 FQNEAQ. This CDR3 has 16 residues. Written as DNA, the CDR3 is TGTGCCAGCAGCTTTAGCGGGGGGGCACGCTACAATGAGCAGTTCTTC. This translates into CASSFSGGARYNEQFF.

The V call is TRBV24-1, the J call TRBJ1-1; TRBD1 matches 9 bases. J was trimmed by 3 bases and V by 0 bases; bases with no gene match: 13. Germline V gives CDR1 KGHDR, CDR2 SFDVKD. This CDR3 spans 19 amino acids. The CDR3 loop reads CATSDLQRRPGQGYTEAFF. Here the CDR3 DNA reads TGTGCCACCAGTGATTTGCAAAGACGACCGGGACAGGGATACACTGAAGCTTTCTTT.

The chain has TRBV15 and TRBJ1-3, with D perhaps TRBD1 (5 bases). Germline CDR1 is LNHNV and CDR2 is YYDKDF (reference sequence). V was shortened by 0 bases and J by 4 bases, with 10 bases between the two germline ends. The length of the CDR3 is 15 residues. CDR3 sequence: CATSRDQGAGNTIYF. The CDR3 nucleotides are TGTGCCACCAGCAGAGATCAGGGAGCCGGAAACACCATATATTTT.

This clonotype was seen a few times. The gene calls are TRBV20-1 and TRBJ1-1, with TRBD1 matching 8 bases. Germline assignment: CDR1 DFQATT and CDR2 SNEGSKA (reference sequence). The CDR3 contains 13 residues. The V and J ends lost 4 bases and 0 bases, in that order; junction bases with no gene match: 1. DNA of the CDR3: TGCAGTGCTAACAGGGGGTTGAACACTGAAGCTTTCTTT. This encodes CSANRGLNTEAFF.

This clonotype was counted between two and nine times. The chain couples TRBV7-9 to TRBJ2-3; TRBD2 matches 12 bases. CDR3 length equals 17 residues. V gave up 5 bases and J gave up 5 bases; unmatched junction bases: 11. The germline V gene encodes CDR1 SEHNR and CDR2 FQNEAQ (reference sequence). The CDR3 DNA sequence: TGTGCCAGCAGCCAACTTCTAGCGGGGGGGCCCATAGATACGCAGTATTTT. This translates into CASSQLLAGGPIDTQYF.

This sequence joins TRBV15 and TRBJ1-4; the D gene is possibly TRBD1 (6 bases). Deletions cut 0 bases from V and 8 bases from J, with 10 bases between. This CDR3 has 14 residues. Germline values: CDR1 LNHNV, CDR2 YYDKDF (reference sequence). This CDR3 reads CATSRDRGWEKLFF. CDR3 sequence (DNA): TGTGCCACCAGCAGAGACAGGGGATGGGAAAAACTGTTTTTT.

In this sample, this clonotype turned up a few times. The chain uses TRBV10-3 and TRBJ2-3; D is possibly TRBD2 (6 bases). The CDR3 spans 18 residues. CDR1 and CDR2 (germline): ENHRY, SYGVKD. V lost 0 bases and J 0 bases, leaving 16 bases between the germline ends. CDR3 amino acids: CAISESFSGTSSTDTQYF. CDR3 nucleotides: TGTGCCATCAGTGAGTCGTTTAGCGGCACATCGAGCACAGATACGCAGTATTTT.

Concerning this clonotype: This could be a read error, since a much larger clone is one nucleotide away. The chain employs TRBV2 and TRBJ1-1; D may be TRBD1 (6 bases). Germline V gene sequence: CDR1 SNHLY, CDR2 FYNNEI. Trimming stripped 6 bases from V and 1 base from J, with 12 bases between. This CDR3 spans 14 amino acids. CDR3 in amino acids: CASRRGQWNTEAFF. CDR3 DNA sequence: TGTGCCAGCAGACGAGGACAGTGGAACACTGAAGCTTTCTTT.

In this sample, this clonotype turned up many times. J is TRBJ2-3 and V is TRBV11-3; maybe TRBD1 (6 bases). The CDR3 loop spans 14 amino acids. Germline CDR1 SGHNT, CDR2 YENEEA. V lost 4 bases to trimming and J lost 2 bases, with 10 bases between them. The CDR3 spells CASSSRQATDTQYF. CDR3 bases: TGTGCCAGCAGCTCAAGACAGGCCACAGATACGCAGTATTTT.

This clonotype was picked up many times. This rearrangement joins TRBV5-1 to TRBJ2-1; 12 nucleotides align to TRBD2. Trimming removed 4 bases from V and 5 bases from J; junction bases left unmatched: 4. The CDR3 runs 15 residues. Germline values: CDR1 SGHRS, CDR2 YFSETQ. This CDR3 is CASSRLAGDNNEQFF. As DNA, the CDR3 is TGCGCCAGCAGCAGACTAGCGGGGGACAACAATGAGCAGTTCTTC.